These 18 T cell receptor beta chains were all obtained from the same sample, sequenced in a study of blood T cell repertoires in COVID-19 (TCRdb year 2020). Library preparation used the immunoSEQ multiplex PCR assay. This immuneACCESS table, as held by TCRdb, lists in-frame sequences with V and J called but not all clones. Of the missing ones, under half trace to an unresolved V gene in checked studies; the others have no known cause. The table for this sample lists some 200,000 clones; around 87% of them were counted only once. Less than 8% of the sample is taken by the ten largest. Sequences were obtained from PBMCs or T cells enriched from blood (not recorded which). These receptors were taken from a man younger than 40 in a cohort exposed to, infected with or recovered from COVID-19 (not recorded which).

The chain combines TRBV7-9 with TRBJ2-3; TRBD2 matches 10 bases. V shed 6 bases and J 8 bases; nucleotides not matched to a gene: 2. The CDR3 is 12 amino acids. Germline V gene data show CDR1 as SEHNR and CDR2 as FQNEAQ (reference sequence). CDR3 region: CASRAGGVTQYF. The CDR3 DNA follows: TGTGCCAGCAGAGCGGGAGGGGTTACGCAGTATTTT. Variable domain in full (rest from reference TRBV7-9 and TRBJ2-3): DTGVSQNPRHKITKRGQNVTFRCDPISEHNRLYWYRQTLGQGPEFLTYFQNEAQLEKSRLLSDRFSAERPKGSFSTLEIQRTEQGDSAMYLCASRAGGVTQYFGPGTRLTVL.

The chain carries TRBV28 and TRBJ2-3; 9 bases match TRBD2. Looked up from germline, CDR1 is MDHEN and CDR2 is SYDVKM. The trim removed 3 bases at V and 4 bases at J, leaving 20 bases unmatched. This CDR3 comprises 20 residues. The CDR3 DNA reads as TGTGCCAGCAGTTTCAGGCTTCGACTAGCGGAGGCCCAAGAAGCAGATACGCAGTATTTT. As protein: CASSFRLRLAEAQEADTQYF.

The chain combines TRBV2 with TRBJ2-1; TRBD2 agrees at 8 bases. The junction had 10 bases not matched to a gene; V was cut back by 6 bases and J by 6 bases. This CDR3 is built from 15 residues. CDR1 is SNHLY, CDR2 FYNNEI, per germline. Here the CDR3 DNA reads TGTGCCAGCAGGGCACAGCGGGAGTGGCGCAATGAGCAGTTCTTC. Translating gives CASRAQREWRNEQFF.

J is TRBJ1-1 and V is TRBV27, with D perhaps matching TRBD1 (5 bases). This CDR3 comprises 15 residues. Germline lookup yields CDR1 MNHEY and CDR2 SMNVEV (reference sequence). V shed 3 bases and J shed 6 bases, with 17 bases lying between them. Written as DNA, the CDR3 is TGTGCCAGCAGTTTTCTACAGGATGGCGGCGCTGAAGCTTTCTTT. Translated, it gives CASSFLQDGGAEAFF.

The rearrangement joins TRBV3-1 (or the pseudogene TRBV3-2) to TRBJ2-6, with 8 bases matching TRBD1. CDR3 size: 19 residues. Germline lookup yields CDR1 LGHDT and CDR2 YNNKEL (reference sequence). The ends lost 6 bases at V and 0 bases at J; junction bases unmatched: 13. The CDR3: CASSLIPGQAISGANVLTF. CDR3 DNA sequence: TGTGCCAGCAGTCTTATCCCGGGACAGGCGATCTCTGGGGCCAACGTCCTGACTTTC.

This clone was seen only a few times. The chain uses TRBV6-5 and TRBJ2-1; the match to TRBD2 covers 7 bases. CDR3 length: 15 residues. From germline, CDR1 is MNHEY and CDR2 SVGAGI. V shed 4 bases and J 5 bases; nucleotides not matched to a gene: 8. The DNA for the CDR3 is TGTGCCAGCAGTTCCCCGGGGGGAGGGGACAATGAGCAGTTCTTC. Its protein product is CASSSPGGGDNEQFF.

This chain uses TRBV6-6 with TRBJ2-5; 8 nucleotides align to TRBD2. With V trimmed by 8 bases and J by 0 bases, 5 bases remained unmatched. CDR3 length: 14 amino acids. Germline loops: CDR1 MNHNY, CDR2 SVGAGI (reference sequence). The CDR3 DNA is TGTGCCAGCTTAGCGGGGATGTACCAAGAGACCCAGTACTTC. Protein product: CASLAGMYQETQYF.

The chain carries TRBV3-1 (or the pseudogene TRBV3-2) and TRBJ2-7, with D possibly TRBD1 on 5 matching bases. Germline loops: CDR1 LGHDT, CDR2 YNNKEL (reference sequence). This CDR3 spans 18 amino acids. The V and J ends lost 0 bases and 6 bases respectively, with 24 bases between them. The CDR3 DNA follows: TGTGCCAGCAGCCAAGAAATTCCGGGCAGGGCAATAGGCGGCGAGCAGTACTTC. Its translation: CASSQEIPGRAIGGEQYF.

The CDR3 is CASTPGGNRQYF. The DNA of the CDR3 is TGTGCCAGTACCCCTGGAGGGAACCGGCAGTACTTC. This chain connects TRBV19 to TRBJ2-7; D is perhaps TRBD2 (6 bases). CDR3 length: 12 residues. CDR1 is LNHDA, CDR2 SQIVND, per germline (reference sequence). V was clipped by 7 bases and J by 9 bases, with 16 bases between them.

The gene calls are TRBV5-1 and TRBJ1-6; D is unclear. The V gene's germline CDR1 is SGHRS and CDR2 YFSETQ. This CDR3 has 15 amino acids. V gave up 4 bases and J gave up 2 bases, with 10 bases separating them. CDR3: CASSGGTAYNSPLHF. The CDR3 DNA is TGCGCCAGCAGCGGCGGTACTGCCTATAATTCACCCCTCCACTTT.

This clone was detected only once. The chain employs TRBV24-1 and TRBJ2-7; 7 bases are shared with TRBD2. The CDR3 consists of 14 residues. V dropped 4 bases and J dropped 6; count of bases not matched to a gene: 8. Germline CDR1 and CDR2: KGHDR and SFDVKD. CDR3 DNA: TGTGCCACCAGTGACCCCAATACTAGCGCCGAGCAGTACTTC. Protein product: CATSDPNTSAEQYF.

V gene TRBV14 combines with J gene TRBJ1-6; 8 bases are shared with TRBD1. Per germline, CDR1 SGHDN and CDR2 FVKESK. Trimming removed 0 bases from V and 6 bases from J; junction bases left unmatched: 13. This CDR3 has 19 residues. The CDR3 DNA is TGTGCCAGCAGCCAAGATATGGGTGCAGGGGGCGGTAGTAATTCACCCCTCCACTTT. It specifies CASSQDMGAGGGSNSPLHF.

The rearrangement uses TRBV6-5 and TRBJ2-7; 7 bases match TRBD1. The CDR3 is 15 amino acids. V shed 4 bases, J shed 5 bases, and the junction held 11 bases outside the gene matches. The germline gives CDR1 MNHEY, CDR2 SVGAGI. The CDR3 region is CASSLFTRTGDEQYF. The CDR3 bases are TGTGCCAGCAGTTTATTTACCAGGACAGGCGACGAGCAGTACTTC.

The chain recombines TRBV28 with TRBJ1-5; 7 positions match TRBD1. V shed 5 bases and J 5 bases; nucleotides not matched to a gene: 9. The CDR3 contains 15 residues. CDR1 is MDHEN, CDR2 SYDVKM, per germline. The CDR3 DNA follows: TGTGCCAGCAGTGCGGACAGGATCTATCATCAGCCCCAGCATTTT. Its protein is CASSADRIYHQPQHF.

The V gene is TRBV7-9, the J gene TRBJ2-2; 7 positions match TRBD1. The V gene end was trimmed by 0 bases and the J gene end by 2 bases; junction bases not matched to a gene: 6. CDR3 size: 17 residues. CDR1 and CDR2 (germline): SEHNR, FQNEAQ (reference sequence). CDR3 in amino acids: CASSLARQGRNTGELFF. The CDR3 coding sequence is TGTGCCAGCAGCTTAGCTCGACAGGGACGCAACACCGGGGAGCTGTTTTTT.

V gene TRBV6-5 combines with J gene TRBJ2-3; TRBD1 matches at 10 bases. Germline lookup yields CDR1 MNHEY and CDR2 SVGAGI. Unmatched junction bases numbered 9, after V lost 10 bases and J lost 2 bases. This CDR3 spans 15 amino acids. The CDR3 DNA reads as TGTGCCACCGGGACAGGGGCGGCCCTCACAGATACGCAGTATTTT. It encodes CATGTGAALTDTQYF.

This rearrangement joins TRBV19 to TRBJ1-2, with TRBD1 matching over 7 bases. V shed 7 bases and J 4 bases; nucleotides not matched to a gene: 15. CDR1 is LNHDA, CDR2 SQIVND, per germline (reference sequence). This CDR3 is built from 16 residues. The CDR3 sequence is CASTRTGPISFYGYTF. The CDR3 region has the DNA TGTGCCAGTACCCGGACAGGACCAATTTCCTTCTATGGCTACACCTTC.

CDR3 region: CASSTPQLAGGRTDTQYF. CDR3 in DNA: TGTGCCAGTAGTACCCCCCAACTAGCGGGAGGTAGAACAGATACGCAGTATTTT. The rearrangement uses TRBV19 and TRBJ2-3; TRBD2 matches 12 bases. After removal of 4 bases from V and 3 bases from J, the junction contained 11 bases not matched to a gene. Germline CDR1 reads LNHDA; CDR2 reads SQIVND (reference sequence). The CDR3 is 18 amino acids.